This TCR beta chain was sequenced during a study of blood T cell repertoires in COVID-19. J was trimmed by 1 base and V by 6 bases; bases with no gene match: 11. This CDR3 contains 16 residues. CDR1 is MDHEN, CDR2 SYDVKM, per germline. As originally analysed: Scientists estimated how many nucleated cells there were by amplifying reference gene primers. Assay: immunoSEQ multiplex PCR; the TCRdb copy retains only in-frame clones and omits some. Clone size and V and J calls were adopted from that table, with D and trimming inferred from the DNA. Of about 240,000 clones listed, roughly 80% were seen once; the top ten hold 3% to 4%.

The clonotype comes from a woman under 30 with acute or convalescent COVID-19. The V and J genes are TRBV28 and TRBJ2-7; TRBD2 matches 8 bases. The sequencing input was peripheral blood. The CDR3 region has the DNA TGTGCCAGCAGCCATCCTGTAGCGGGGACTTCCTACGAGCAGTACTTC. This codes for CASSHPVAGTSYEQYF. The full variable domain, with the rest looked up from reference TRBV28 and TRBJ2-7, is DVKVTQSSRYLVKRTGEKVFLECVQDMDHENMFWYRQDPGLGLRLIYFSYDVKMKEKGDIPEGYSVSREKKERFSLILESASTNQTSMYLCASSHPVAGTSYEQYFGPGTRLTVT.